This TCR beta chain was found in a study of blood T cells in healthy people across ages. A J-beta primer mix and a sample-barcoded 5' primer were used in a second PCR of about 6 to 12 cycles. TCRdb redid the calling of the 5' RACE reads with MiXCR, one entry per CDR3 protein. This table holds hundreds of thousands of distinct CDR3 sequences, about 30% found once. This clonotype was seen ten or more times. Trimming shortened V by 3 bases and J by 0 bases, and 5 bases separated the two germline ends. The germline V gene encodes CDR1 DFQATT and CDR2 SNEGSKA (reference sequence). The CDR3 length is 12 residues.

The chain employs TRBV20-1 and TRBJ2-5; D remains ambiguous. The sequencing input was blood. The sequence was collected from a woman of 80 years or more in good health. The CDR3 is CSASGYQETQYF. The CDR3 DNA reads as TGCAGTGCTAGCGGCTACCAAGAGACCCAGTACTTC.